The 30 T cell receptor beta chains below come from one sample, sequenced in a study of cytomegalovirus exposure and HLA in healthy donors. Assay: immunoSEQ multiplex PCR; the TCRdb copy retains only in-frame clones and omits some. The repertoire holds almost 200,000 clones, with about 81% as singletons. Specimen: PBMCs. The receptors were sampled from a woman in her twenties or thirties in good health and CMV-seronegative.

This chain uses TRBV5-1 with TRBJ2-7, with TRBD1 identical over 8 bases. CDR3 size: 15 residues. CDR1 and CDR2 from the germline V gene are SGHRS and YFSETQ. V shed 5 bases, J shed 0 bases, and the junction held 7 bases outside the gene matches. DNA for the CDR3: TGCGCCAGCAGGGTGACAGGGGCCAGCTCCTACGAGCAGTACTTC. The encoded protein is CASRVTGASSYEQYF.

V and J are TRBV30 and TRBJ1-2; D remains ambiguous. The ends were cut back, 0 bases at V and 3 bases at J, with 11 bases in the middle. This CDR3 has 14 amino acids. CDR1 GTSNPN and CDR2 SVGIG come from the germline V gene (reference sequence). The CDR3 DNA reads TGTGCCTGGAGTGTACCCGGAGGACACTATGGCTACACCTTC. It yields the protein CAWSVPGGHYGYTF.

The genes are TRBV2 and TRBJ1-1, with D perhaps matching TRBD1 (6 bases). The V gene lost 2 bases and the J gene lost 1 base, with 11 bases spanning the gap. The germline V gene has CDR1 SNHLY and CDR2 FYNNEI. The CDR3 is 15 residues long. The CDR3 loop reads CASSEQGIGNTEAFF. The CDR3 bases are TGTGCCAGCAGTGAACAGGGGATAGGGAACACTGAAGCTTTCTTT.

The chain recombines TRBV5-1 with TRBJ1-6; weak D call: TRBD1 (6 bases). Looked up from germline, CDR1 is SGHRS and CDR2 is YFSETQ. The length of the CDR3 is 18 residues. With 4 bases removed from V and 0 bases from J, the gap between germline ends came to 17 bases. The CDR3 DNA is TGCGCCAGCAGCCAAGGACAGCTCACTAGCTCCTATAATTCACCCCTCCACTTT. Translation: CASSQGQLTSSYNSPLHF.

V usage is TRBV30 and J usage is TRBJ1-2, with 9 bases fitting TRBD1. The CDR3 contains 13 residues. V lost 0 bases to trimming and J lost 8 bases; unmatched junction nucleotides: 4. Germline loops: CDR1 GTSNPN, CDR2 SVGIG (reference sequence). In DNA, the CDR3 is TGTGCCTGGAGTGTCGGGACAGGGCAGGGCTACACCTTC. Its protein product is CAWSVGTGQGYTF.

V and J are TRBV11-2 and TRBJ1-2, with D perhaps TRBD1 (5 bases). The CDR3 totals 12 residues. CDR1 SGHAT and CDR2 FQNNGV come from the germline V gene. The germline V and J ends were trimmed by 2 bases and 6 bases, with 7 bases remaining between them. The CDR3 loop reads CASSLSRDGYTF. Written as DNA, the CDR3 is TGTGCCAGCAGCTTAAGCAGGGATGGCTACACCTTC.

This chain connects TRBV29-1 to TRBJ1-4, with D possibly TRBD1 on 5 matching bases. Germline V gives CDR1 SQVTM, CDR2 ANQGSEA. The CDR3 has 13 residues. Deletions cut 7 bases from V and 7 bases from J, with 16 bases between. CDR3 in DNA: TGCAGCGGGGAGGTGGGGGGGAGTGAAAAACTGTTTTTT. This gives the protein CSGEVGGSEKLFF.

The rearrangement links TRBV4-1 to TRBJ1-3; TRBD1 might be the D (5 bases). Trimming cost V 0 bases and J 2 bases, with 11 bases left between them. CDR1 is MGHRA and CDR2 is YSYEKL in the germline V gene. This CDR3 is 16 amino acids long. The DNA of the CDR3 is TGCGCCAGCAGCCAAGATTTGGGGGGTACTGGAAACACCATATATTTT. It specifies CASSQDLGGTGNTIYF.

J is TRBJ1-3 and V is TRBV9; possible D gene TRBD1, 6 bases. The CDR3 covers 15 residues. Germline V CDR1 and CDR2: SGDLS, YYNGEE. The ends were cut back, 0 bases at V and 0 bases at J, with 7 bases in the middle. CDR3 protein: CASSVGGGSGNTIYF. The CDR3 DNA follows: TGTGCCAGCAGCGTAGGAGGGGGCTCTGGAAACACCATATATTTT.

V and J are TRBV6-5 and TRBJ1-4; unclear D gene. This CDR3 has 13 residues. CDR1 MNHEY and CDR2 SVGAGI come from the germline V gene. Deletions cut 1 base from V and 5 bases from J, with 5 bases between. The CDR3 sequence is CASSYWLNEKLFF. The CDR3 nucleotides are TGTGCCAGCAGTTACTGGCTCAATGAAAAACTGTTTTTT.

The chain combines TRBV9 with TRBJ2-5, with 16 bases fitting TRBD2. After removal of 4 bases from V and 2 bases from J, the junction contained 2 bases not matched to a gene. CDR1 is SGDLS and CDR2 is YYNGEE in the germline V gene. This CDR3 comprises 16 residues. Written as DNA, the CDR3 is TGTGCCAGCAGCTTGGGACTAGCGGGAGGGCAAGAGACCCAGTACTTC. Translation gives CASSLGLAGGQETQYF.

The V call is TRBV11-2, the J call TRBJ1-4, with TRBD1 matching 9 bases. The CDR3 runs to 14 residues. Germline lookup yields CDR1 SGHAT and CDR2 FQNNGV. With 5 bases clipped from V and 7 bases from J, the junction kept 5 bases outside the gene matches. For the CDR3, the DNA is TGTGCCAGCAGCCGCGGACAGGGGAGTGAAAAACTGTTTTTT. Translation: CASSRGQGSEKLFF.

The chain recombines TRBV18 with TRBJ1-1; no firm D call. The germline gives CDR1 KGHSH, CDR2 LQKENI. The CDR3 contains 14 residues. Between the trimmed V and J ends, which lost 3 bases and 5 bases, there was a span of 13 bases. The CDR3 sequence is CASSPPVRQTEAFF. The CDR3, as DNA: TGTGCCAGCTCACCCCCGGTCAGGCAGACTGAAGCTTTCTTT.

The chain joins TRBV18 to TRBJ2-5; D gene uncertain. This CDR3 is built from 13 residues. CDR1 is KGHSH, CDR2 LQKENI, per germline. The ends were cut back, 2 bases at V and 1 base at J, with 5 bases in the middle. This CDR3 reads CASSPNSQETQYF. The CDR3 DNA reads TGTGCCAGCTCACCAAACAGCCAAGAGACCCAGTACTTC.

This rearrangement joins TRBV7-8 to TRBJ2-3, with D perhaps matching TRBD2 (5 bases). There are 14 residues in the CDR3. V gave up 0 bases and J gave up 2 bases, with 6 bases separating them. Germline assignment: CDR1 SGHVS and CDR2 FQNEAQ. The CDR3 sequence is CASSLADYTDTQYF. CDR3 in DNA: TGTGCCAGCAGCTTAGCAGACTACACAGATACGCAGTATTTT.

The chain combines TRBV5-4 with TRBJ2-5; maybe TRBD1 (5 bases). The V end lost 6 bases, the J end lost 4 bases, and 13 bases lay between the germline ends. Germline V gene data show CDR1 as SGHNT and CDR2 as YYREEE (reference sequence). The CDR3 spans 13 residues. Here the CDR3 DNA reads TGTGCCAGCACCTTTACAGGTTTAGAGACCCAGTACTTC. Its translation: CASTFTGLETQYF.

The chain combines TRBV9 with TRBJ2-4; 7 bases are shared with TRBD1. This CDR3 comprises 18 residues. V lost 3 bases and J lost 0; bases outside the gene matches: 12. CDR1 SGDLS and CDR2 YYNGEE come from the germline V gene. In nucleotides, the CDR3 is TGTGCCAGCAGCGGCGAGGGCGGACAGGTCCTAGCCAAAAACATTCAGTACTTC. Translating gives CASSGEGGQVLAKNIQYF.

V usage is TRBV29-1 and J usage is TRBJ1-1; 8 bases are shared with TRBD1. Germline V gives CDR1 SQVTM, CDR2 ANQGSEA. Unmatched junction bases numbered 8, after V lost 6 bases and J lost 5 bases. This CDR3 is built from 13 residues. The CDR3 region is CSVRTGTSTEAFF. CDR3 sequence (DNA): TGCAGCGTCCGGACAGGGACCTCGACTGAAGCTTTCTTT.

CDR3 protein: CASSRWGGTDTQYF. The CDR3, as DNA: TGTGCCAGCTCACGTTGGGGGGGCACAGATACGCAGTATTTT. The chain joins TRBV18 to TRBJ2-3; D possibly corresponds to TRBD2 (6 bases). CDR3 length: 14 amino acids. V was pared by 4 bases and J by 1 base, with 9 bases between. CDR1 is KGHSH, CDR2 LQKENI, per germline.

V is TRBV5-4 and J is TRBJ2-1; 7 bases are shared with TRBD1. Germline-derived CDR1 and CDR2 are SGHNT and YYREEE (reference sequence). This CDR3 has 15 amino acids. Losses at the gene ends were 4 bases for V and 1 base for J; bases not matched to a gene: 5. CDR3 DNA: TGTGCCAGCAGCCTACAGGGGTTATCCTACAATGAGCAGTTCTTC. Translation: CASSLQGLSYNEQFF.

The chain joins TRBV27 to TRBJ2-1, with D possibly TRBD1 on 6 matching bases. This CDR3 has 15 amino acids. Germline V gene sequence: CDR1 MNHEY, CDR2 SMNVEV (reference sequence). Trimming pared 6 bases from V and 3 bases from J, leaving 15 bases between. This CDR3 reads CASSYGTSHYNEQFF. CDR3 sequence (DNA): TGTGCCAGCAGCTACGGGACATCCCACTACAATGAGCAGTTCTTC.

The V call is TRBV30, the J call TRBJ1-2, with D tentatively TRBD1 (5 bases). V gave up 4 bases and J gave up 5 bases, with 14 bases separating them. The V gene's germline CDR1 is GTSNPN and CDR2 SVGIG (reference sequence). This CDR3 comprises 13 residues. CDR3 DNA sequence: TGTGCCTGGATGGCAAGGGGCTCATATGGCTACACCTTC. It is translated as CAWMARGSYGYTF.

The chain links TRBV15 to TRBJ1-1, with D possibly TRBD1 on 5 matching bases. From germline, CDR1 is LNHNV and CDR2 YYDKDF (reference sequence). Trimming took off 6 bases at V and 4 bases at J, with 12 bases between the two ends. The CDR3 totals 13 residues. The CDR3 loop is CATRRTRGTEAFF. The CDR3 DNA sequence: TGTGCCACCAGGCGGACAAGAGGCACTGAAGCTTTCTTT.

This clone appeared once. The rearrangement uses TRBV9 and TRBJ1-2; D call uncertain. V was trimmed by 4 bases and J by 8 bases, leaving 9 bases between them. CDR3 size: 11 residues. CDR1 and CDR2 (germline): SGDLS, YYNGEE. The CDR3 DNA reads TGTGCCAGCAGCACCGGGATCGGCTACACCTTC. Protein: CASSTGIGYTF. Full variable domain (outside the CDR3, taken from reference TRBV9 and TRBJ1-2): DSGVTQTPKHLITATGQRVTLRCSPRSGDLSVYWYQQSLDQGLQFLIQYYNGEERAKGNILERFSAQQFPDLHSELNLSSLELGDSALYFCASSTGIGYTFGSGTRLTVV.

The chain joins TRBV5-1 to TRBJ1-6; 7 positions match TRBD1. This CDR3 contains 17 residues. V dropped 0 bases and J dropped 9; count of bases not matched to a gene: 12. Germline CDR1 SGHRS, CDR2 YFSETQ. The CDR3 DNA reads as TGCGCCAGCAGCTTGGAACGTACGTGGGACAGAAGTTCACCCCTCCACTTT. Protein sequence: CASSLERTWDRSSPLHF.

The chain is built from TRBV6-6 and TRBJ1-4; D gene unclear. There are 11 residues in the CDR3. Germline loops: CDR1 MNHNY, CDR2 SVGAGI (reference sequence). Deletions cut 8 bases from V and 7 bases from J, with 8 bases between. CDR3 region: CASGPGEKLFF. In nucleotides, the CDR3 is TGTGCCAGCGGGCCAGGTGAAAAACTGTTTTTT.

V usage is TRBV15 and J usage is TRBJ2-2; possible D gene TRBD2, 5 bases. CDR3 length: 16 residues. From germline, CDR1 is LNHNV and CDR2 YYDKDF (reference sequence). Trimming removed 3 bases at V and 0 bases at J, with 11 bases between. The CDR3 spells CATSRGYSANTGELFF. The CDR3 DNA sequence: TGTGCCACCAGCAGGGGTTATAGCGCGAACACCGGGGAGCTGTTTTTT.

The chain joins TRBV1 to TRBJ1-1; whether TRBD1, the table's D call, matches the DNA was not checked. TRBV1 is a pseudogene locus. CDR3 size: 15 residues. The CDR3 loop is CTSSPYRDSFPEAFF. In DNA form, the CDR3 reads TGCACCAGCAGCCCCTACCGGGACAGTTTCCCTGAAGCTTTCTTT.

The chain employs TRBV5-1 and TRBJ1-2; D uncertain. The CDR3 runs to 14 residues. From germline, CDR1 is SGHRS and CDR2 YFSETQ. Trimming cost V 7 bases and J 2 bases, with 15 bases left between them. The CDR3 spells CASGPGGLNYGYTF. The CDR3 DNA follows: TGCGCCAGCGGCCCGGGAGGGTTGAACTATGGCTACACCTTC.

The rearrangement uses TRBV6-4 and TRBJ2-7, with a possible D match to TRBD2 (5 bases). Germline V gene data show CDR1 as MRHNA and CDR2 as SNTAGT. The CDR3 contains 11 residues. The V end lost 4 bases, the J end lost 4 bases, and 5 bases lay between the germline ends. CDR3 in DNA: TGTGCCAGCAGTGGAGGGTACGAGCAGTACTTC. Translating gives CASSGGYEQYF.